The clone carrying this T cell receptor (beta chain) was seen once. Repertoires were generated with immunoSEQ multiplex PCR, while TCRdb's copy carries only in-frame clones and drops some. The data show approximately 280,000 clones, 86% seen once. Participants, roughly 18 to 90 years old, spanned under 25 US areas. Clinical histories supplied by participants themselves formed the basis of cohort assignment. The sample originates from a study of blood T cell repertoires in COVID-19. Overall study: In each case, the material was cDNA or gDNA derived from T cells, B-cell-depleted T cells, or PBMCs.

Input material: PBMCs or T cells enriched from blood (not recorded which). The sequence was obtained from a woman younger than 35 who had recovered from COVID-19.

CDR3 amino acids: CAWSVRGSGNTIYF. The CDR3 coding sequence is TGTGCCTGGAGTGTAAGGGGTTCTGGAAACACCATATATTTT. The chain couples TRBV30 to TRBJ1-3; D might be TRBD1 (5 bases). The CDR3 is 14 amino acids. The germline CDR1 and CDR2 sequences are GTSNPN and SVGIG (reference sequence). Trimming removed 0 bases at V and 1 base at J, with 7 bases between.